The present T cell receptor (beta chain) was sequenced within a study of T cell responses to AZD1222 COVID-19 vaccine. For this clone: What it binds is not known.

General study results and limits: Spike was spanned by vaccine-associated CD4 TCRs, with dominance at 160-218 and 743-854. Clonal diversity was possibly underestimated, and the donors were mostly white British, with more females.

This table comes from immunoSEQ multiplex PCR, and its TCRdb copy is limited to in-frame clones, with some not included. The data hold more than 95,000 clones, with approximately 92% observed a single time. V was clipped by 6 bases and J by 6 bases; unmatched bases: 5. This CDR3 has 15 amino acids. The V gene's germline CDR1 is SGHVT and CDR2 SQSDAQ. This clonotype was obtained from an adult who received the AZD1222 COVID-19 vaccine. The sequenced sample was peripheral blood, obtained 28 days after the second AZD1222 dose. The gene calls are TRBV7-4 and TRBJ2-1; 13 nucleotides agree with TRBD2. CDR3 sequence reads: CASSKGLAGVNEQFF. For the CDR3, the DNA is TGTGCCAGCAGTAAAGGACTAGCGGGAGTCAATGAGCAGTTCTTC.